Listed here are 15 T cell receptor beta chains from one sample, sequenced in a study of blood T cell repertoires in COVID-19. Method: immunoSEQ multiplex PCR; TCRdb's copy keeps in-frame clones and lacks some. The sample shows a few hundred thousand clones, 85% to 90% of them seen only once. The sample consisted of PBMCs or T cells enriched from blood (not recorded which). The receptors come from a man aged 40-49 years who had recovered from COVID-19.

The CDR3 is CAWSPWTGAYEQYF. Written as DNA, the CDR3 is TGTGCCTGGAGTCCTTGGACAGGGGCCTACGAGCAGTACTTC. The chain carries TRBV30 and TRBJ2-7, with 9 bases identical to TRBD1. The CDR3 spans 14 residues. Looked up from germline, CDR1 is GTSNPN and CDR2 is SVGIG (reference sequence). V lost 2 bases to trimming and J lost 2 bases; unmatched junction nucleotides: 4. The variable domain in full, completed from reference TRBV30 and TRBJ2-7, reads SQTIHQWPATLVQPVGSPLSLECTVEGTSNPNLYWYRQAAGRGLQLLFYSVGIGQISSEVPQNLSASRPQDRQFILSSKKLLLSDSGFYLCAWSPWTGAYEQYFGPGTRLTVT.

The chain recombines TRBV19 with TRBJ2-3; 11 bases agree with TRBD2. The CDR3 spans 15 residues. The germline CDR1 and CDR2 sequences are LNHDA and SQIVND (reference sequence). With 4 bases clipped from V and 4 bases from J, the junction kept 4 bases outside the gene matches. The CDR3 nucleotides read TGTGCCAGTAGTAAGACTAGCGGGGAGCCAGATACGCAGTATTTT. Its protein product is CASSKTSGEPDTQYF.

This chain connects TRBV7-3 to TRBJ1-2; D not resolved. In germline, CDR1 is SGHTA, CDR2 FQGTGA. The length of the CDR3 is 13 residues. V gave up 3 bases and J gave up 0 bases, with 5 bases separating them. The CDR3: CASSLAANYGYTF. Here the CDR3 DNA reads TGTGCCAGCAGCTTGGCTGCTAACTATGGCTACACCTTC. Combining the CDR3 with reference TRBV7-3 and TRBJ1-2 gives the whole variable domain GAGVSQTPSNKVTEKGKYVELRCDPISGHTALYWYRQSLGQGPEFLIYFQGTGAADDSGLPNDRFFAVRPEGSVSTLKIQRTERGDSAVYLCASSLAANYGYTFGSGTRLTVV.

The chain joins TRBV28 to TRBJ1-5; TRBD1 might be the D (5 bases). In germline, CDR1 is MDHEN, CDR2 SYDVKM. The V and J ends lost 6 bases and 0 bases respectively, with 27 bases between them. The CDR3 length is 20 residues. The CDR3 loop is CASSLGAGGFPYTSNQPQHF. In DNA, the CDR3 is TGTGCCAGCAGCCTAGGGGCGGGGGGTTTTCCGTACACTAGCAATCAGCCCCAGCATTTT.

This chain uses TRBV15 with TRBJ2-3; D unresolved. V was pared by 1 base and J by 0 bases, with 11 bases between. Germline V gives CDR1 LNHNV, CDR2 YYDKDF (reference sequence). This CDR3 has 16 amino acids. CDR3 nucleotides: TGTGCCACCAGCAGAGTCCCTAGAACTAGCACAGATACGCAGTATTTT. As protein: CATSRVPRTSTDTQYF.

V and J are TRBV9 and TRBJ2-1; 15 bases are a match to TRBD2. The CDR3 sequence is 17 residues long. V was clipped by 3 bases and J by 2 bases; unmatched bases: 3. Germline CDR1 SGDLS, CDR2 YYNGEE. CDR3 coding DNA: TGTGCCAGCAGCGGGACTAGCGGGAGGGCCACCTACAATGAGCAGTTCTTC. Its translation is CASSGTSGRATYNEQFF.

V is TRBV13 and J is TRBJ2-7, with 7 bases identical to TRBD1. The germline gives CDR1 PRHDT, CDR2 FYEKMQ (reference sequence). V trimming: 5 bases; J trimming: 7 bases; junction bases outside the gene matches: 8. This CDR3 is 13 amino acids long. The CDR3 nucleotides read TGTGCCAGCAGCCCGGTCACAGGGGAGGAGCAGTACTTC. Its protein is CASSPVTGEEQYF.

A few counts support this clone. The V and J genes are TRBV5-5 and TRBJ1-6; D is possibly TRBD1 (5 bases). The germline V and J ends were trimmed by 2 bases and 5 bases, with 11 bases remaining between them. CDR1 is SGHKS, CDR2 YYEKEE, per germline (reference sequence). The CDR3 has 15 residues. The CDR3 coding sequence is TGTGCCAGCAGCTTTATTCCGGGGGATAATTCACCCCTCCACTTT. Translation gives CASSFIPGDNSPLHF. The full variable domain, its missing parts supplied by reference TRBV5-5 and TRBJ1-6, is DAGVTQSPTHLIKTRGQQVTLRCSPISGHKSVSWYQQVLGQGPQFIFQYYEKEERGRGNFPDRFSARQFPNYSSELNVNALLLGDSALYLCASSFIPGDNSPLHFGNGTRLTVT.

The V and J genes are TRBV30 and TRBJ2-7, with TRBD2 matching over 9 bases. CDR1 is GTSNPN and CDR2 is SVGIG in the germline V gene (reference sequence). J lost 3 bases, V lost 1 base, and 10 bases had no gene match. The CDR3 is 16 amino acids. DNA for the CDR3: TGTGCCTGGAGTGGAGGGGATCCTAGCGGGGTCTACGAGCAGTACTTC. Translating it yields CAWSGGDPSGVYEQYF.

V is TRBV6-5 and J is TRBJ2-1; possibly TRBD2 for D (7 bases). The germline V gene has CDR1 MNHEY and CDR2 SVGAGI. This CDR3 comprises 14 residues. The V end was cut by 2 bases, the J end by 6 bases, with 11 bases between. The DNA of the CDR3 is TGTGCCAGCAGTTACGACCGGGGGGCCAATGAGCAGTTCTTC. Translation gives CASSYDRGANEQFF.

The V call is TRBV28, the J call TRBJ2-4, with 8 nucleotides matching TRBD2. The CDR3 consists of 17 residues. With 8 bases clipped from V and 0 bases from J, the junction kept 12 bases outside the gene matches. Per the germline V gene, CDR1 is MDHEN and CDR2 is SYDVKM. The chain's CDR3 is CASGSREEYLAKNIQYF. The CDR3 DNA reads as TGTGCCAGCGGTTCGCGGGAGGAGTATTTAGCCAAAAACATTCAGTACTTC.

The V call is TRBV28, the J call TRBJ2-3; D call uncertain. Germline V gives CDR1 MDHEN, CDR2 SYDVKM. Trimming removed 6 bases from V and 0 bases from J, with 13 bases in between. The CDR3 spans 15 residues. The CDR3 DNA reads TGTGCCAGCAGCCTGCTAGTAGGAAGCACAGATACGCAGTATTTT. Protein product: CASSLLVGSTDTQYF. Combining the CDR3 with reference TRBV28 and TRBJ2-3 gives the whole variable domain DVKVTQSSRYLVKRTGEKVFLECVQDMDHENMFWYRQDPGLGLRLIYFSYDVKMKEKGDIPEGYSVSREKKERFSLILESASTNQTSMYLCASSLLVGSTDTQYFGPGTRLTVL.

The chain employs TRBV2 and TRBJ2-7; 9 nucleotides agree with TRBD1. The CDR3 covers 15 residues. The junction had 11 bases not matched to a gene; V was cut back by 7 bases and J by 4 bases. Germline CDR1 and CDR2: SNHLY and FYNNEI. CDR3 DNA sequence: TGTGCCAGCATTCCGCCCGGGACAGGGTTGTACGAGCAGTACTTC. Encoded protein: CASIPPGTGLYEQYF. Based on the CDR3 plus reference TRBV2 and TRBJ2-7, the full variable domain is EPEVTQTPSHQVTQMGQEVILRCVPISNHLYFYWYRQILGQKVEFLVSFYNNEISEKSEIFDDQFSVERPDGSNFTLKIRSTKLEDSAMYFCASIPPGTGLYEQYFGPGTRLTVT.

V usage is TRBV23-1 and J usage is TRBJ1-4; 10 bases agree with TRBD1. TRBV23-1 is known as an ORF, though its function is uncertain. The CDR3 is made up of 17 amino acids. The junction had 4 bases not matched to a gene; V was cut back by 2 bases and J by 1 base. The CDR3 coding sequence is TGCGCCAGCAGTCAAAGGGACAGGGGTGGAACTAATGAAAAACTGTTTTTT. This translates into CASSQRDRGGTNEKLFF.

This clone was detected once. This chain connects TRBV5-4 to TRBJ2-7; 13 bases match TRBD2. The CDR3 covers 17 residues. Trimming took 0 bases from V and 7 from J; bases not matched to a gene: 10. Germline values: CDR1 SGHNT, CDR2 YYREEE (reference sequence). For the CDR3, the DNA is TGTGCCAGCAGCTTGGACGGACTAGCGGGGGTTTCTAGGGAGCAGTACTTC. As protein: CASSLDGLAGVSREQYF.